This T cell receptor beta chain was captured in a study of blood T cell repertoires in COVID-19. Whole-study context: Samples came from the United States, Italy and Spain, spanning acute and convalescent COVID-19.

Profiling relied on immunoSEQ multiplex PCR, and the TCRdb table lists in-frame clones only, not all of them. The sample contains around 150,000 clones, around four fifths of which appear only once. Participants were placed into cohorts based on the clinical history they reported. This CDR3 is 15 amino acids long. The ends were cut back, 0 bases at V and 2 bases at J, with 8 bases in the middle. Germline lookup yields CDR1 LGHDT and CDR2 YNNKEL (reference sequence). The source of this sequence is a man in his 70s who had been exposed to COVID-19. Source material: PBMCs or T cells enriched from blood (not recorded which). The rearrangement uses TRBV3-1 (or the pseudogene TRBV3-2) and TRBJ2-1, with a weak D call TRBD2 (5 bases). For the CDR3, the DNA is TGTGCCAGCAGCCAAGATGAGGGCGCCTACAATGAGCAGTTCTTC. As protein: CASSQDEGAYNEQFF.